One TCR beta chain is described in this entry. This CDR3 has 14 residues. CDR1 and CDR2 from the germline V gene are MNHEY and SVGAGI. The V segment lost 6 bases and the J segment 5 bases; nucleotides outside the gene matches: 10. The data were obtained in a study of sequential checkpoint blockade in melanoma. Background on the study: Patients were randomized 1:1 to nivolumab-then-ipilimumab or ipilimumab-then-nivolumab first-line. Each arm's sequence ended with maintenance nivolumab.

Documented treatment: randomized to nivolumab then ipilimumab (arm A) or the reverse (arm B). Patients had received no earlier DNA-damaging chemotherapy. From thawed PBMCs, live CD3+CD8+ cells negative for CD19 and CD56 were sorted. Using immunoSEQ multiplex PCR, the repertoire was profiled, and TCRdb retains in-frame clones only, with some absent. The profile shows 7,000 to 8,500 clones, about 55% of them singletons. V is TRBV6-5 and J is TRBJ2-7, with 7 bases lining up with TRBD2. The source was CD8+ T cells sorted from blood (inferred from file names), collected from a patient given nivolumab and ipilimumab in sequence. The sequence derives from a human donor with melanoma. CDR3 DNA: TGTGCCAGCAGCCCAAGACTCCGGGGGGACGAGCAGTACTTC. Amino acid sequence: CASSPRLRGDEQYF.